This T cell receptor (beta chain) was sequenced in a study of cytomegalovirus exposure and HLA in healthy donors. This clone showed up just a few times. The PCR employed 60 Vbeta primers together with 13 Jbeta primers. Measured with immunoSEQ multiplex PCR; TCRdb has only the in-frame clones, and not every one. The data hold 70,000 to 80,000 clones, with roughly 86% observed a single time. Sequencing was performed on PBMCs. The TCR sequence derives from a man aged 18 to 35 in good health and CMV-seronegative.

In nucleotides, the CDR3 is TGTGCCAGCAGCCAAGGAGTAGAGTCTGGGGCCAACGTCCTGACTTTC. This gives the protein CASSQGVESGANVLTF. This chain connects TRBV4-2 to TRBJ2-6, with D unclear. The CDR3 is 16 residues long. V lost 1 base to trimming and J lost 1 base, with 8 bases between them. Germline V gene lookup returns CDR1 LGHNA and CDR2 YNFKEQ.